This TCR beta chain was identified in a study of shared clonotypes between healthy human individuals (TCRdb year 2020). Regarding the study in general: The cohort included three men and a couple of women between 18 and 49 years of age. Between about 0.9 and 8.9 billion PBMCs per donor were obtained by leukapheresis. Blood TCR repertoires of roughly five healthy adults were deeply sequenced to estimate repertoire size and the extent of clonotype sharing between individuals. Libraries were prepared and TCR repertoires were sequenced by different laboratories using diverse techniques, in order to increase sequencing depth and limit assay-specific biases. For each donor, CD4 naive and CD4 memory were each given three plates, CD8 naive was given two plates, and CD8 memory was given one plate. Points the paper makes about the study in general: Larger estimated clonotype richness was generally found for naive subsets than for memory subsets. Rarefaction of sorted-subset datasets indicated incomplete sequencing despite the large sequencing depth. Compared with non-shared clonotypes, clonotypes shared by all four sorted-subset donors had higher generation probabilities. Sampling was limited to blood, and TCR repertoires in tissue likely differ from TCR repertoires in blood. When a few donors were compared, the shared fraction of clonotypes was about 5.4% for naive CD4, 3.5% for naive CD8, 2.3% for memory CD4, and roughly 0.4% for memory CD8. Pairwise subsampling led to the expectation that sequencing depth would affect the degree of clonotype sharing among donors. Because the study included a small number of donors, the genetic and exposure-history diversity represented was limited.

Donors were healthy HIV-negative adults with no recently reported acute infections or vaccinations. Only Caucasian adults living in Nashville, Tennessee, USA were represented among the donors. CD4+ T cells were enriched by magnetic negative selection, after which naive cells were positively selected on CD45RA and the negative fraction was taken as the memory subset. Blood was obtained by leukapheresis, after which PBMCs were separated by Ficoll-Histopaque density gradient centrifugation and cryopreserved in liquid nitrogen vapor phase. Analytical flow cytometry was used to check the purity and quantity of every magnetically sorted T cell population. Genomic DNA was isolated from each sorted fraction and quantified by UV absorbance on a Nanodrop 2000c. On this clone itself: Its antigen remains unidentified. No quality values exist for individual bases; no much larger clone is one base distant.

TCR CDR3 regions were amplified from genomic DNA by multiplex PCR using the deep immunoSEQ assay. For each cell subset, the extracted genomic DNA was distributed evenly across all wells of several immunoSEQ 96-well plates, and each plate served as one replicate. Each replicate PCR for sorted subsets received roughly 0.2 ug genomic DNA, equal to around 32,000 T cell genomes. The purified libraries were quantified using a Qubit 3.0 fluorometer, sized with a Bioanalyzer 2100, and then quantified again using the KAPA Library Quantification kit. A separate single-read 150-cycle Illumina NextSeq 550 flow cell was used to sequence each immunoSEQ 96-well plate. Under the source paper's analysis protocol: The immunoSEQ output contained only junctional sequences without quality scores, so filtering could not match that applied to full-length reads. Sequences were annotated with PyIR, a Python wrapper for IgBLAST v1.9, using IMGT germline references to assign V/J genes and CDR3. Reads with weak V/J assignments (E-value above 1e-6), missing CDR3, stop codons, out-of-frame junctions, or ambiguous translated residues were removed. A V3J clonotype was defined by an identical inferred V gene, J gene, and CDR3 amino acid sequence. To compute the percentage overlap between repertoires, the number of shared unique clonotypes was divided by the size of the smaller repertoire. Repertoire richness was assessed with RTK rarefaction, the Chao1 estimator, and Recon v2.1 estimates of unobserved clonotypes. Generation probabilities for all TCRbeta clonotypes obtained by the gDNA method from a handful of donors were computed using OLGA. Not all clones reach the TCRdb copy of this immuneACCESS table, which keeps in-frame sequences only. Checked studies attribute under half of the gap to unresolved V genes and leave the rest unexplained. V, J and clone size were drawn from that table, and D and trimming were deduced from the DNA. Present in this sample are 2 million to 3 million clones, approximately 93% of which were seen just once. Of the sample, 0.36% falls within the top ten clones.

As encoded in the germline V gene (reference sequence), CDR1 is SEHNR while CDR2 is FQNEAQ. The CDR3, from cysteine to phenylalanine, totals 15 residues. Left in the record is the CDR3 DNA by itself, 45 bases read in frame from the first base. V loses 6 bases, J loses 5 bases, and the germline ends lie 17 bases apart. The chain was built from TRBV7-9 and TRBJ2-1, with no confidently assigned D gene. The clonotype originates from a man aged 18 to 29 in good health. Some clones in this sample may be carry-over from other donors' samples. Sequencing input: naive CD4+ T cells from PBMCs. In light of the paper, this sample's cell subset or site label describes: CD45RA+ positively selected. The CDR3 has the sequence CASSPTKAGDNEQFF. The DNA sequence follows: TGTGCCAGCAGTCCAACCAAGGCTGGGGACAATGAGCAGTTCTTC.